The 4 T cell receptor beta chains below come from one sample, sequenced in a study of blood T cell repertoires in COVID-19. Clones were sequenced by immunoSEQ multiplex PCR, and TCRdb holds only the in-frame ones, with some missing. The table lists about 80,000 clones, around 88% of them singletons, with 7% to 10% in the top ten. The specimen sequenced was peripheral blood. The source of these receptors is a man aged 25-45 years with acute or convalescent COVID-19.

The rearrangement uses TRBV6-5 and TRBJ1-1, with 8 bases aligning to TRBD1. Germline V lookup: CDR1 MNHEY, CDR2 SVGAGI. With V trimmed by 7 bases and J by 3 bases, 7 bases remained unmatched. This CDR3 has 14 residues. The CDR3 sequence is CASNGQGGDTEAFF. In nucleotides, the CDR3 is TGTGCCAGCAATGGACAGGGTGGAGACACTGAAGCTTTCTTT.

V gene TRBV5-8 combines with J gene TRBJ1-1; 7 nucleotides align to TRBD1. V lost 1 base, J lost 2 bases, and 2 bases stayed unmatched. The CDR3 runs 14 residues. CDR1 is SGHTS and CDR2 is YDEGEE in the germline V gene. CDR3 sequence (DNA): TGTGCCAGCAGCTTGCGAGGGGGCAACACTGAAGCTTTCTTT. Translated: CASSLRGGNTEAFF.

The CDR3 spells CASQETGRLTYEQYF. In DNA form, the CDR3 reads TGTGCCAGCCAAGAGACAGGACGTCTTACCTACGAGCAGTACTTC. V is TRBV5-6 and J is TRBJ2-7, with D perhaps matching TRBD1 (6 bases). Trimming pared 7 bases from V and 2 bases from J, leaving 19 bases between. Germline CDR1 reads SGHDT; CDR2 reads YYEEEE. The CDR3 covers 15 residues.

The genes are TRBV6-2 or TRBV6-3 and TRBJ1-2, with D perhaps TRBD1 (5 bases). The CDR3 is made up of 15 amino acids. The germline V and J ends were trimmed by 6 bases and 3 bases, with 17 bases remaining between them. The germline gives CDR1 MNHEY, CDR2 SVGEGT. The CDR3 bases are TGTGCCAGCAGCGACCAGGGAGCGGGGCACTATGGCTACACCTTC. Protein: CASSDQGAGHYGYTF.